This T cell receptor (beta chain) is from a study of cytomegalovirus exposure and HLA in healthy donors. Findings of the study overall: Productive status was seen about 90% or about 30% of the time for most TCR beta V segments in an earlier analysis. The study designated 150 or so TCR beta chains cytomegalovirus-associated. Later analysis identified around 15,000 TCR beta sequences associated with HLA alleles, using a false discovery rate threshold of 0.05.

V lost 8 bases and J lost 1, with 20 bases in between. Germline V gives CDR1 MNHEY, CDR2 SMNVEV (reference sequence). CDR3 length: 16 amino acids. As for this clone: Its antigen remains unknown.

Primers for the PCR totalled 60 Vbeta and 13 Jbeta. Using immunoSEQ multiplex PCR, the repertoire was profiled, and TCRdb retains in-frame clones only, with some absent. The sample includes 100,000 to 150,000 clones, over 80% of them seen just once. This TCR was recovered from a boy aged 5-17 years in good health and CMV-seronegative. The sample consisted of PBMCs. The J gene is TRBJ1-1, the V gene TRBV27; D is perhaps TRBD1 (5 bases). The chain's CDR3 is CASWRGTGSANTEAFF. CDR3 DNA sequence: TGTGCCAGCTGGCGGGGCACGGGGAGTGCGAACACTGAAGCTTTCTTT.